Below are 28 T cell receptor beta chains sequenced from a single sample in a study of T-cell memory formation after mild COVID-19. TCRdb analysed the 5' RACE reads with MiXCR anew, one entry per CDR3 protein. The data show under 600,000 distinct CDR3 sequences, about 20% seen once. Sequencing was done on a sample of PBMCs or a T cell subset sorted from them (not recorded which). The receptors originated from an adult woman who had mild COVID-19 (a few samples of this study predate the infection). Cell type and time point are not known.

The chain uses TRBV18 and TRBJ1-1; D not certain. The CDR3 length is 12 residues. CDR1 is KGHSH and CDR2 is LQKENI in the germline V gene. Trimming removed 2 bases at V and 6 bases at J, with 7 bases between. The DNA of the CDR3 is TGTGCCAGCTCACCAGGGAGCGCTGAAGCTTTCTTT. Translated: CASSPGSAEAFF. Full variable domain (outside the CDR3, taken from reference TRBV18 and TRBJ1-1): NAGVMQNPRHLVRRRGQEARLRCSPMKGHSHVYWYRQLPEEGLKFMVYLQKENIIDESGMPKERFSAEFPKEGPSILRIQQVVRGDSAAYFCASSPGSAEAFFGQGTRLTVV.

The V call is TRBV24-1, the J call TRBJ2-3; D is uncertain. The CDR3 loop spans 16 amino acids. Germline V CDR1 and CDR2: KGHDR, SFDVKD. The V end lost 4 bases, the J end lost 4 bases, and 17 bases lay between the germline ends. The CDR3, as DNA: TGTGCCACCAGTGACCCCCTCAGCGACGGGTCAGATACGCAGTATTTT. It specifies CATSDPLSDGSDTQYF.

The chain links TRBV29-1 to TRBJ2-7, with 8 positions matching TRBD1. The germline V gene encodes CDR1 SQVTM and CDR2 ANQGSEA. CDR3 length: 12 residues. The junction had 5 bases not matched to a gene; V was cut back by 4 bases and J by 6 bases. Here the CDR3 reads CSVGPDRGEQYF. CDR3 in DNA: TGCAGCGTTGGCCCCGACAGGGGCGAGCAGTACTTC.

The gene calls are TRBV21-1 and TRBJ1-4; TRBD1, the table's D call, was not compared with the DNA. TRBV21-1 counts as a pseudogene. There are 17 residues in the CDR3. CDR3 nucleotide sequence: TGTGCCAGCAGCGGCCGGGACAGGGTCCCCCGGGTTGAAAAACTGTTTTTT. This gives the protein CASSGRDRVPRVEKLFF.

This clonotype showed up many times. V and J are TRBV12-3 or TRBV12-4 and TRBJ2-3; TRBD1 is a possible D gene (5 bases). The CDR3 totals 16 residues. Trimming cost V 8 bases and J 1 base, with 19 bases left between them. CDR3 region: CASSTQARVGTDTQYF. The CDR3 DNA is TGTGCCAGCTCCACCCAGGCCAGGGTAGGCACAGATACGCAGTATTTT.

This clonotype showed up just a few times. This chain uses TRBV5-6 with TRBJ2-1; TRBD2 matches 9 bases. The CDR3 length is 16 residues. Germline V gene data show CDR1 as SGHDT and CDR2 as YYEEEE. V lost 0 bases to trimming and J lost 6 bases; unmatched junction nucleotides: 7. The CDR3 loop reads CASSLDGTSNPNEQFF. The CDR3 DNA reads as TGTGCCAGCAGCTTGGATGGGACTAGCAATCCCAATGAGCAGTTCTTC.

The gene calls are TRBV20-1 and TRBJ1-5; the D gene is possibly TRBD1 (5 bases). Per the germline V gene, CDR1 is DFQATT and CDR2 is SNEGSKA (reference sequence). V was pared by 6 bases and J by 0 bases, with 15 bases between. CDR3 size: 15 residues. CDR3 in DNA: TGCAGTGCCCGGTCGGGGACCCTTAGCAATCAGCCCCAGCATTTT. It specifies CSARSGTLSNQPQHF.

The chain couples TRBV5-1 to TRBJ2-1; 8 bases map to TRBD1. Germline V gene sequence: CDR1 SGHRS, CDR2 YFSETQ. The trim removed 4 bases at V and 8 bases at J, leaving 8 bases unmatched. The CDR3 is 14 residues long. The CDR3 DNA is TGCGCCAGCAGCCAGGACAGGGCAACCGATGAGCAGTTCTTC. This sequence encodes CASSQDRATDEQFF.

Note on this clonotype: An end of the junction does not agree with germline; a read error may underlie this. This CDR3 is CSSSYFVEEQFF. CDR3 nucleotide sequence: TGTTCCAGCAGTTACTTTGTAGAGGAGCAGTTCTTC. The genes are TRBV12-3 or TRBV12-4 and TRBJ2-1; D is undetermined. The CDR3 extends over 12 amino acids.

This clonotype was seen only once. The rearrangement links TRBV2 to TRBJ1-2, with D perhaps TRBD1 (5 bases). Germline V CDR1 and CDR2: SNHLY, FYNNEI. V was shortened by 3 bases and J by 3 bases, with 8 bases between the two germline ends. The CDR3 runs 13 residues. The CDR3 nucleotides read TGTGCCAGCAGTGATAGACAGTACTATGGCTACACCTTC. It encodes CASSDRQYYGYTF.

The chain couples TRBV11-2 to TRBJ2-3, with TRBD1 identical over 8 bases. The ends lost 4 bases at V and 0 bases at J; junction bases unmatched: 9. CDR1 is SGHAT, CDR2 FQNNGV, per germline. This CDR3 has 17 amino acids. CDR3 in DNA: TGTGCCAGCAGCTCGCCGTTCAGGGGGCCTAGCACAGATACGCAGTATTTT. Encoded protein: CASSSPFRGPSTDTQYF.

The V gene is TRBV5-6, the J gene TRBJ2-7, with D uncertain. CDR1 and CDR2 (germline): SGHDT, YYEEEE. V gave up 0 bases and J gave up 9 bases, with 7 bases separating them. CDR3 length: 11 amino acids. The CDR3 nucleotides are TGTGCCAGCAGCTTGGGGGCAGGGCAGTACTTC. Its protein is CASSLGAGQYF.

This clonotype was counted between two and nine times. V and J are TRBV6-2 or TRBV6-3 and TRBJ2-1; TRBD1 aligns across 11 bases. V lost 5 bases, J lost 7 bases, and 7 bases stayed unmatched. Germline V gives CDR1 MNHEY, CDR2 SVGEGT. The CDR3 length is 15 residues. The CDR3 region has the DNA TGTGCCAGCAGTACCGGGACAGGGGGGCGGAATGAGCAGTTCTTC. Its translation: CASSTGTGGRNEQFF.

This chain uses TRBV7-9 with TRBJ1-6, with D perhaps TRBD1 (5 bases). V shed 3 bases and J shed 6 bases, with 18 bases lying between them. The length of the CDR3 is 17 residues. Germline V gene lookup returns CDR1 SEHNR and CDR2 FQNEAQ (reference sequence). Here the CDR3 DNA reads TGTGCCAGCAGCTTTGGAAGGGGCGGTCACAGTAATTCACCCCTCCACTTT. This encodes CASSFGRGGHSNSPLHF.

J is TRBJ1-2 and V is TRBV7-2; TRBD1 might be the D (6 bases). CDR1 SGHTA and CDR2 FQGNSA come from the germline V gene. The CDR3 is 15 amino acids. V was clipped by 3 bases and J by 7 bases, with 18 bases between them. DNA for the CDR3: TGTGCCAGCAGCTTGACCGGACAGCCCAGGGGTGGCTACACCTTC. As protein: CASSLTGQPRGGYTF.

The chain links TRBV12-3 or TRBV12-4 to TRBJ1-2; the match to TRBD1 covers 7 bases. The CDR3 extends over 14 amino acids. Unmatched junction bases numbered 12, after V lost 7 bases and J lost 7 bases. Here the CDR3 DNA reads TGTGCCAGCAATCCCAGGGGGGGATCGTCTGGCTACACCTTC. The encoded protein is CASNPRGGSSGYTF.

There are a few counts of this clonotype. J is TRBJ1-5 and V is TRBV2, with D possibly being TRBD1 (5 bases). This CDR3 spans 13 amino acids. The V and J ends lost 1 base and 4 bases respectively, with 5 bases between them. The germline V gene has CDR1 SNHLY and CDR2 FYNNEI. The CDR3 is CASSEEGNQPQHF. CDR3 coding DNA: TGTGCCAGCAGTGAAGAGGGGAATCAGCCCCAGCATTTT.

This chain links TRBV27 with TRBJ2-1; 9 nucleotides match TRBD2. This CDR3 is 15 amino acids long. V gave up 7 bases and J gave up 6 bases; unmatched junction bases: 10. CDR1 and CDR2 from the germline V gene are MNHEY and SMNVEV (reference sequence). CDR3 sequence: CASTSGLAAGNEQFF. The CDR3 DNA sequence: TGTGCCAGCACCTCGGGACTAGCAGCCGGCAATGAGCAGTTCTTC.

The chain links TRBV11-2 to TRBJ2-4, with D uncertain. Looked up from germline, CDR1 is SGHAT and CDR2 is FQNNGV. V lost 5 bases, J lost 1 base, and 12 bases lay in between. This CDR3 contains 15 residues. The CDR3 is CASSPGPMAKNIQYF. In DNA form, the CDR3 reads TGTGCCAGCAGCCCAGGTCCCATGGCCAAAAACATTCAGTACTTC.

The chain couples TRBV7-9 to TRBJ2-7; 7 nucleotides line up with TRBD1. CDR3 size: 17 residues. J was trimmed by 0 bases and V by 5 bases; bases with no gene match: 13. CDR1 is SEHNR, CDR2 FQNEAQ, per germline (reference sequence). The CDR3 coding sequence is TGTGCCAGCAGCCCCCTAGGTGGGACAGTGAGCTCCTACGAGCAGTACTTC. Protein: CASSPLGGTVSSYEQYF.

J is TRBJ2-1 and V is TRBV7-9; D gene ambiguous. This CDR3 is 12 amino acids long. V lost 5 bases, J lost 8 bases, and 10 bases lay in between. The germline gives CDR1 SEHNR, CDR2 FQNEAQ (reference sequence). The CDR3 spells CASSTAVDEQFF. CDR3 in DNA: TGTGCCAGCAGCACGGCCGTCGATGAGCAGTTCTTC.

This clonotype has only a few counts. The chain joins TRBV7-9 to TRBJ2-1, with a possible D match to TRBD2 (6 bases). Trimming shortened V by 5 bases and J by 3 bases, and 14 bases separated the two germline ends. CDR3 size: 15 residues. Germline lookup yields CDR1 SEHNR and CDR2 FQNEAQ (reference sequence). CDR3 region: CASSRGAANYNEQFF. CDR3 nucleotides: TGTGCCAGCAGCCGCGGGGCAGCTAACTACAATGAGCAGTTCTTC.

This clonotype has just a few counts. This chain joins TRBV5-4 and TRBJ2-3; 12 bases map to TRBD2. The CDR3 extends over 12 amino acids. Per germline, CDR1 SGHNT and CDR2 YYREEE (reference sequence). After removal of 9 bases from V and 5 bases from J, the junction contained 1 base not matched to a gene. The CDR3 DNA follows: TGTGCCACGGGACTAGCGGGAGATACGCAGTATTTT. It is translated as CATGLAGDTQYF.

The chain combines TRBV5-5 with TRBJ2-1; D is unresolved. V lost 0 bases, J lost 0 bases, and 16 bases lay in between. Germline loops: CDR1 SGHKS, CDR2 YYEKEE (reference sequence). The CDR3 totals 18 residues. Here the CDR3 DNA reads TGTGCCAGCAGCTTGGCGGATCCGGTTGTCTACTCCTACAATGAGCAGTTCTTC. Its translation is CASSLADPVVYSYNEQFF.

In this sample, this clonotype turned up a few times. The V gene is TRBV4-2, the J gene TRBJ2-1; D unresolved. The V end was cut by 0 bases, the J end by 7 bases, with 13 bases between. Germline V gene lookup returns CDR1 LGHNA and CDR2 YNFKEQ. The CDR3 covers 15 residues. The CDR3 here is CASSQDLNPWNEQFF. In DNA form, the CDR3 reads TGTGCCAGCAGCCAAGATCTTAACCCTTGGAATGAGCAGTTCTTC.

The rearrangement links TRBV5-1 to TRBJ2-7, with 8 bases fitting TRBD2. V dropped 5 bases and J dropped 2; count of bases not matched to a gene: 9. Looked up from germline, CDR1 is SGHRS and CDR2 is YFSETQ. CDR3 length: 15 residues. This chain's CDR3 is CASRVSGERAYEQYF. The CDR3 nucleotides are TGCGCCAGCAGGGTTAGCGGGGAACGGGCCTACGAGCAGTACTTC.

The V and J genes are TRBV4-1 and TRBJ2-7, with 9 bases fitting TRBD2. With V trimmed by 5 bases and J by 3 bases, 11 bases remained unmatched. The CDR3 is 16 amino acids. Germline CDR1 reads MGHRA; CDR2 reads YSYEKL. Here the CDR3 reads CASSFSVGGGDYEQYF. The CDR3 DNA follows: TGCGCCAGCAGCTTCTCCGTAGGCGGGGGGGACTACGAGCAGTACTTC.

In this sample, this clonotype turned up many times. The rearrangement uses TRBV24-1 and TRBJ2-2, with a tentative D call TRBD2 (5 bases). The CDR3 covers 14 residues. V was trimmed by 7 bases and J by 2 bases, leaving 10 bases between them. Germline lookup yields CDR1 KGHDR and CDR2 SFDVKD. The chain's CDR3 is CATRADGNTGELFF. CDR3 DNA sequence: TGTGCCACCAGAGCGGACGGTAACACCGGGGAGCTGTTTTTT.